The T cell receptor (beta chain) under discussion was sequenced for a study of T cells in Graves' hyperthyroidism and ophthalmopathy. General study points: Model output signaled ophthalmopathy a median approximately six months ahead of onset.

This CDR3 has 14 amino acids. V was clipped by 6 bases and J by 6 bases; unmatched bases: 7. This clonotype was seen repeatedly, ten times or more. Its matching antigen is unknown. TCR beta CDR3 regions were amplified from RNA. Carried out on the TCR CDR3, a first-round RT-PCR used the HTBI primer set. TCRdb reprocessed the multiplex PCR reads via MiXCR and lists one record per CDR3 protein. Of roughly 420,000 distinct CDR3 sequences listed, 15% to 19% were seen once; the top ten hold around 7%. This sequence was found in a woman aged 18-29 years with Graves' hyperthyroidism. V and J are TRBV12-3 or TRBV12-4 and TRBJ1-5; 8 nucleotides agree with TRBD1. Sequencing input: blood. CDR3 region: CASSPYRGSQPQHF. The CDR3 coding sequence is TGTGCCAGCAGCCCCTACAGGGGGAGTCAGCCCCAGCATTTT.